Listed below are T cell receptor beta chains from one sample, sequenced in a study of T cells in Graves' hyperthyroidism and ophthalmopathy. Each CDR3 protein is one row after TCRdb ran MiXCR on the multiplex PCR reads. The sample records around 690,000 distinct CDR3 sequences, less than 25% being singletons. Sequencing was performed on blood. The receptors derive from a man between 25 and 39 years old with Graves' ophthalmopathy. CDR3s include the opening cysteine and the closing phenylalanine or tryptophan. Each record gives: D gene, J gene, V gene, clone size, CDR3 DNA, CDR3 protein. A D gene is named only where the DNA matches it firmly. Size is stated for part of the rows, as once, few or many counts, or as a class when the clone is expanded.

-	TRBJ2-2	TRBV28	few	TGTGCCACACGTAAGACCACCGGGGAGCTGTTTTTT	CATRKTTGELFF
TRBD2	TRBJ2-1	TRBV15	-	TGTGCCACCAGCGAGAGGGCGGGACTAGACCTTAGGGAGCAGTTCTTC	CATSERAGLDLREQFF
TRBD2	TRBJ2-1	TRBV6-2/TRBV6-3	-	TGTGCCAGCAGTAGAGTAGCGGGAGCTTACAATGAGCAGTTCTTC	CASSRVAGAYNEQFF
-	TRBJ1-5	TRBV29-1	few	TGCAGCGTCGGGGCCACTACCCCCCAGCATTTT	CSVGATTPQHF
-	TRBJ2-2	TRBV7-3	many	TGTGCCAGCAGCCACCGGGCCATGAACACCGGGGAGCTGTTTTTT	CASSHRAMNTGELFF
-	TRBJ1-6	TRBV5-1	few	TGCGCCAGCAGCTTGTCAGGTTCCTCTAATTCACCCCTCCACTTT	CASSLSGSSNSPLHF
-	TRBJ2-1	TRBV7-3	many	TGTGCCAGCAGCTTAAATTTGATGGTTCCCTACAATGAGCAGTTCTTC	CASSLNLMVPYNEQFF
TRBD2	TRBJ2-3	TRBV6-2/TRBV6-3	-	TGTGCCAGCAGTTACGACGCGGGACTACCCACAGATACGCAGTATTTT	CASSYDAGLPTDTQYF
-	TRBJ2-1	TRBV6-2/TRBV6-3	-	TGTGCCAGCACCTTGGTTTTCGTGAGCTCCTACAATGAGCAGTTCTTC	CASTLVFVSSYNEQFF
-	TRBJ2-5	TRBV9	few	TGTGCCAGCAGCCTTCGGACAGAAGGGGGCCAAGAGACCCAGTACTTC	CASSLRTEGGQETQYF
-	TRBJ1-5	TRBV20-1	many	TGCAGTGCTAGATCCCCGGGTCAGACCGGCTATAGCAATCAGCCCCAGCATTTT	CSARSPGQTGYSNQPQHF
TRBD1	TRBJ2-7	TRBV29-1	few	TGCAGCGCCTCACCACAGGGGGGCGAGCAGTACTTC	CSASPQGGEQYF
TRBD1	TRBJ1-3	TRBV6-1	-	TGTGCCAGCAGGGGACAGGGTCCGGGAAACACCATATATTTT	CASRGQGPGNTIYF
-	TRBJ2-7	TRBV12-3/TRBV12-4	many	TGTGCCAGCAGTCCCTTCGGGAACTCCTACGAGCAGTACTTC	CASSPFGNSYEQYF
-	TRBJ2-5	TRBV28	many	TGTGCCAGCAGTCCTCCCCTTAGGGAAGAGACCCAGTACTTC	CASSPPLREETQYF
-	TRBJ1-5	TRBV25-1	-	TGTGCCAGCAGTGGCGGGGGTTCAGGCAATCAGCCCCAGCATTTT	CASSGGGSGNQPQHF
-	TRBJ1-1	TRBV7-3	many	TGTGCCAGCAGCTTAAACGGAGGTGGGACTGAAGCTTTCTTT	CASSLNGGGTEAFF
-	TRBJ1-2	TRBV6-2/TRBV6-3	few	TGTGCCAGCAGCAATTTTGGGGGCTACACCTTC	CASSNFGGYTF
TRBD1	TRBJ2-7	TRBV7-8	many	TGTGCCAGCAGCCTCGACAGGGTTGGGTACGAGCAGTACTTC	CASSLDRVGYEQYF
TRBD2	TRBJ2-1	TRBV7-9	many	TGTGCCAGCAGCGCTTTACCACCCCCGGGACTAGCGTACTACAATGAGCAGTTCTTC	CASSALPPPGLAYYNEQFF
TRBD1	TRBJ1-4	TRBV7-2	few	TGTGCCAGCAGCTTTGCAGGGGGCCTTAATGAAAAACTGTTTTTT	CASSFAGGLNEKLFF